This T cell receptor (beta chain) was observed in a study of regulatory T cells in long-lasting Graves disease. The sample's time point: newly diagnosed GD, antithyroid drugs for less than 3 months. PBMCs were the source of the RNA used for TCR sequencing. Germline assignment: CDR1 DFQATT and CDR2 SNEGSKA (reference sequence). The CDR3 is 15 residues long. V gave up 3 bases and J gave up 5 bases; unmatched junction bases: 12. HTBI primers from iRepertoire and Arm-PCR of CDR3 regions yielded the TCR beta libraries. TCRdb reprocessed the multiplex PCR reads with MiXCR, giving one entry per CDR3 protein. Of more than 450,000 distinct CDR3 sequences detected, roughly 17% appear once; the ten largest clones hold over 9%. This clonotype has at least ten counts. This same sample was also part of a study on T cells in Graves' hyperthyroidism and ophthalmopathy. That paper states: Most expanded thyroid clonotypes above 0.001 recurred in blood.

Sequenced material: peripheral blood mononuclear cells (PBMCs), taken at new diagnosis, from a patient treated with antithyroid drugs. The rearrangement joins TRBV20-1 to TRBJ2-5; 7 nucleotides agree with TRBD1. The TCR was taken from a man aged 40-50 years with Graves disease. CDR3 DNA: TGCAGTGCTAGCCGTGGGTCTCTCAGGGGGGAGACCCAGTACTTC. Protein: CSASRGSLRGETQYF.